This entry lists 30 T cell receptor beta chains sequenced from one sample in a study of shared clonotypes between healthy human individuals. Some clones are missing from TCRdb's copy, which holds only in-frame ones; the method was immunoSEQ multiplex PCR. The sample consists of approximately 2,000,000 clones, about 93% of them appearing once. The naive CD8 population came from CD45RO-negative cells selected for CCR7, without terminally differentiated effector memory CD45RA+ cells. The sample comprised naive CD8+ T cells from PBMCs. These receptors all stem from a man between 18 and 35 years old in good health. Some clones in this sample may be carry-over from other donors' samples.

This chain's CDR3 is CASSIDRGGTEAFF. The CDR3 DNA reads TGTGCCAGCAGTATAGACAGGGGGGGCACTGAAGCTTTCTTT. The V gene is TRBV27, the J gene TRBJ1-1, with 9 bases aligning to TRBD1. The CDR3 is made up of 14 amino acids. CDR1 MNHEY and CDR2 SMNVEV come from the germline V gene (reference sequence). Germline trimming cut 5 bases from V and 4 bases from J; bases unmatched to any gene: 5.

The chain carries TRBV27 and TRBJ2-3, with 9 bases lining up with TRBD2. The J segment lost 5 bases and the V segment lost 4 bases, leaving 13 bases of the junction unmatched. This CDR3 contains 17 residues. CDR1 is MNHEY, CDR2 SMNVEV, per germline (reference sequence). DNA for the CDR3: TGTGCCAGCAGTTCTCTCCGGGTAGCGGGAGAATTAGATACGCAGTATTTT. Residues: CASSSLRVAGELDTQYF.

The chain recombines TRBV27 with TRBJ2-1; 11 bases agree with TRBD2. The CDR3 is 16 residues long. Germline V CDR1 and CDR2: MNHEY, SMNVEV (reference sequence). J gave up 0 bases and V 7 bases, and 5 bases lay outside the gene matches. Written as DNA, the CDR3 is TGTGCCAGCAAATTAGCGGGAGGGAACTCCTACAATGAGCAGTTCTTC. Translation: CASKLAGGNSYNEQFF.

This chain links TRBV5-1 with TRBJ2-1; TRBD2 matches at 7 bases. With V trimmed by 4 bases and J by 2 bases, 9 bases remained unmatched. The CDR3 extends over 16 amino acids. Germline CDR1 SGHRS, CDR2 YFSETQ. This CDR3 reads CASSGLGGSTYNEQFF. The CDR3, as DNA: TGCGCCAGCAGCGGTTTGGGCGGGAGTACCTACAATGAGCAGTTCTTC.

About this clone itself: Other DNA sequences in this specimen translate into the identical CDR3. This chain connects TRBV9 to TRBJ2-1; 13 positions agree with TRBD2. Per germline, CDR1 SGDLS and CDR2 YYNGEE. V trimming: 0 bases; J trimming: 4 bases; junction bases outside the gene matches: 1. CDR3 size: 16 residues. The chain's CDR3 is CASSVGLAGGYNEQFF. CDR3 sequence (DNA): TGTGCCAGCAGCGTAGGACTAGCGGGAGGATACAATGAGCAGTTCTTC.

The chain recombines TRBV19 with TRBJ1-2; D gene ambiguous. The CDR3 is 12 residues long. Germline CDR1 reads LNHDA; CDR2 reads SQIVND (reference sequence). The V end was cut by 3 bases, the J end by 7 bases, with 9 bases between. The CDR3 sequence: CASSIPGFGYTF. CDR3 in DNA: TGTGCCAGTAGTATTCCAGGTTTTGGCTACACCTTC.

This chain links TRBV19 with TRBJ2-1, with 9 positions matching TRBD1. Germline CDR1 and CDR2: LNHDA and SQIVND (reference sequence). The CDR3 sequence is 16 residues long. The trim removed 0 bases at V and 8 bases at J, leaving 8 bases unmatched. In DNA form, the CDR3 reads TGTGCCAGTAGTATAGAGGGACAGGGCAAAGGGCATGAGCAGTTCTTC. Protein sequence: CASSIEGQGKGHEQFF.

The chain is built from TRBV30 and TRBJ1-5; possible D gene TRBD1, 6 bases. This CDR3 is built from 12 residues. From germline, CDR1 is GTSNPN and CDR2 SVGIG (reference sequence). With 2 bases removed from V and 8 bases from J, the gap between germline ends came to 10 bases. In nucleotides, the CDR3 is TGTGCCTGGAGTTGGGGGCAGGAGCCCCAGCATTTT. Translated, it gives CAWSWGQEPQHF.

The chain links TRBV10-1 to TRBJ2-1, with TRBD2 matching 9 bases. This CDR3 spans 16 amino acids. V lost 6 bases to trimming and J lost 9 bases; unmatched junction nucleotides: 15. In germline, CDR1 is WNHNN, CDR2 SYGVQD (reference sequence). The CDR3 loop is CASRLETSGSCGEQFF. CDR3 coding DNA: TGCGCCAGCAGACTCGAGACTAGCGGAAGTTGCGGTGAGCAGTTCTTC.

The rearrangement links TRBV11-2 to TRBJ2-3; tentatively, D is TRBD2 (6 bases). Per germline, CDR1 SGHAT and CDR2 FQNNGV. CDR3 length: 14 amino acids. The germline V and J ends were trimmed by 2 bases and 6 bases, with 12 bases remaining between them. The CDR3, as DNA: TGTGCCAGCAGCTTAATCGGGAGTCGGGATACGCAGTATTTT. Encoded protein: CASSLIGSRDTQYF.

The gene calls are TRBV7-8 and TRBJ2-7; TRBD1 matches at 7 bases. From germline, CDR1 is SGHVS and CDR2 FQNEAQ. V lost 5 bases to trimming and J lost 6 bases; unmatched junction nucleotides: 4. The CDR3 is made up of 12 amino acids. DNA for the CDR3: TGTGCCAGCAGCGCCGCAGGGGGCGAGCAGTACTTC. Protein: CASSAAGGEQYF.

This chain uses TRBV29-1 with TRBJ2-7; no reliable D call. This CDR3 is 12 amino acids long. Trimming took 5 bases from V and 3 from J, leaving 11 bases between them. Germline CDR1 reads SQVTM; CDR2 reads ANQGSEA. The CDR3 DNA is TGCAGCGTTTACGCAGTCGACTACGAGCAGTACTTC. Protein product: CSVYAVDYEQYF.

The rearrangement links TRBV10-3 to TRBJ2-1; the match to TRBD2 covers 11 bases. The ends lost 3 bases at V and 7 bases at J; junction bases unmatched: 2. Germline CDR1 is ENHRY and CDR2 is SYGVKD. The CDR3 loop spans 14 amino acids. The CDR3 loop reads CAISELAGANEQFF. Here the CDR3 DNA reads TGTGCCATCAGTGAACTAGCGGGAGCTAATGAGCAGTTCTTC.

On this clone itself: Relative to the germline gene, one junction end is altered; a read error may explain this. The gene calls are TRBV6-6 and TRBJ2-7, with 7 bases aligning to TRBD1. The CDR3 sequence is 11 residues long. Looked up from germline, CDR1 is MNHNY and CDR2 is SVGAGI (reference sequence). CDR3 sequence: CASSDDRDLSF. As DNA, the CDR3 is TGTGCCAGCAGTGACGACAGGGACCTTTCCTTC.

The V call is TRBV6-1, the J call TRBJ2-7, with D perhaps TRBD1 (6 bases). Between the trimmed V and J ends, which lost 5 bases and 0 bases, there was a span of 11 bases. CDR1 is MNHNS, CDR2 SASEGT, per germline. The CDR3 spans 14 residues. The CDR3 here is CASSLRGFSYEQYF. The CDR3 region has the DNA TGTGCCAGCAGTTTAAGGGGGTTCTCCTACGAGCAGTACTTC.

The rearrangement links TRBV29-1 to TRBJ2-1; D is unresolved. Trimming took off 2 bases at V and 5 bases at J, with 16 bases between the two ends. Per germline, CDR1 SQVTM and CDR2 ANQGSEA. The CDR3 consists of 15 residues. The CDR3 here is CSVETDRSSNNEQFF. In DNA, the CDR3 is TGCAGCGTTGAAACGGACCGATCTAGTAACAATGAGCAGTTCTTC.

Concerning this clone: Other DNA sequences in this specimen translate into the identical CDR3. The chain recombines TRBV7-3 with TRBJ2-7, with 10 bases matching TRBD2. V lost 5 bases, J lost 0 bases, and 4 bases stayed unmatched. CDR3 length equals 15 residues. Germline CDR1 is SGHTA and CDR2 is FQGTGA. CDR3 sequence (DNA): TGTGCCAGCAGCCCAGGACTAGCGGACTCCTACGAGCAGTACTTC. This encodes CASSPGLADSYEQYF.

V is TRBV5-1 and J is TRBJ2-7; 7 bases fit TRBD2. Unmatched junction bases numbered 7, after V lost 0 bases and J lost 4 bases. Germline lookup yields CDR1 SGHRS and CDR2 YFSETQ. The CDR3 is made up of 15 amino acids. The CDR3 reads CASSLAQSGNYEQYF. The CDR3 bases are TGCGCCAGCAGCTTGGCCCAAAGCGGGAATTACGAGCAGTACTTC. Drawing the rest from reference TRBV5-1 and TRBJ2-7, the complete variable domain is KAGVTQTPRYLIKTRGQQVTLSCSPISGHRSVSWYQQTPGQGLQFLFEYFSETQRNKGNFPGRFSGRQFSNSRSEMNVSTLELGDSALYLCASSLAQSGNYEQYFGPGTRLTVT.

The chain recombines TRBV9 with TRBJ1-4; no clear D gene. Trimming removed 2 bases at V and 7 bases at J, with 15 bases between. There are 15 residues in the CDR3. Germline V gene lookup returns CDR1 SGDLS and CDR2 YYNGEE. The CDR3, as DNA: TGTGCCAGCAGCGTCTCCGGGATCCGTGGTGAAAAACTGTTTTTT. It is translated as CASSVSGIRGEKLFF.

The rearrangement links TRBV14 to TRBJ2-7; D is perhaps TRBD2 (6 bases). The CDR3 has 14 residues. Germline V gene lookup returns CDR1 SGHDN and CDR2 FVKESK. The V end lost 2 bases, the J end lost 7 bases, and 15 bases lay between the germline ends. CDR3 residues: CASSQRGFNGEQYF. Written as DNA, the CDR3 is TGTGCCAGCAGCCAACGGGGGTTTAATGGTGAGCAGTACTTC.

The rearrangement uses TRBV11-2 and TRBJ1-5; D not resolved. The length of the CDR3 is 13 residues. Germline loops: CDR1 SGHAT, CDR2 FQNNGV. V was cut by 1 base and J by 6 bases, with 7 bases left in between. The CDR3 spells CASSLGWSQPQHF. The CDR3 nucleotides read TGTGCCAGCAGCTTAGGTTGGTCTCAGCCCCAGCATTTT.

This clone was counted once. J is TRBJ2-1 and V is TRBV5-6; TRBD2 aligns across 7 bases. After removal of 7 bases from V and 7 bases from J, the junction contained 5 bases not matched to a gene. Germline V gene lookup returns CDR1 SGHDT and CDR2 YYEEEE. The CDR3 is 12 amino acids. DNA of the CDR3: TGTGCCAGCGGGAGGGCCATAAATGAGCAGTTCTTC. Amino acids: CASGRAINEQFF.

The rearrangement links TRBV21-1 to TRBJ1-5. TRBV21-1 is annotated as a pseudogene. CDR3 size: 17 residues. The CDR3 bases are TGTGCCAGCAGCAAACCCTTCGGAGGGCTGAGCAATCAGCCCCAGCATTTT. Its translation: CASSKPFGGLSNQPQHF.

The chain links TRBV28 to TRBJ2-7; 8 nucleotides match TRBD1. V trimming: 3 bases; J trimming: 3 bases; junction bases outside the gene matches: 7. There are 15 residues in the CDR3. Germline-derived CDR1 and CDR2 are MDHEN and SYDVKM. CDR3 in amino acids: CASSFFSGGVYEQYF. DNA of the CDR3: TGTGCCAGCAGTTTTTTTTCAGGGGGCGTCTACGAGCAGTACTTC.

This chain uses TRBV28 with TRBJ1-4; unclear D gene. Germline V CDR1 and CDR2: MDHEN, SYDVKM. The V gene lost 5 bases and the J gene lost 3 bases, with 10 bases spanning the gap. The CDR3 length is 14 residues. This chain's CDR3 is CASSLRVSNEKLFF. The CDR3, as DNA: TGTGCCAGCAGTCTTAGGGTTTCTAATGAAAAACTGTTTTTT.

The CDR3 protein is CAWSVQEGAPPNEQFF. Written as DNA, the CDR3 is TGTGCCTGGAGTGTACAGGAGGGGGCCCCCCCGAATGAGCAGTTCTTC. The V gene is TRBV30, the J gene TRBJ2-1; a weak D match, TRBD1 (7 bases). The CDR3 contains 16 residues. Germline CDR1 reads GTSNPN; CDR2 reads SVGIG (reference sequence). V gave up 0 bases and J gave up 7 bases, with 19 bases separating them.

The rearrangement links TRBV27 to TRBJ1-2; possibly TRBD1 for D (6 bases). V was clipped by 4 bases and J by 2 bases, with 11 bases between them. The CDR3 covers 14 residues. Germline CDR1 is MNHEY and CDR2 is SMNVEV (reference sequence). The CDR3 nucleotides are TGTGCCAGCAGTTGGACAGCCGGAAACTATGGCTACACCTTC. Its protein product is CASSWTAGNYGYTF.

V gene TRBV6-1 combines with J gene TRBJ1-4; 7 bases fit TRBD1. The CDR3 is 15 residues long. CDR1 MNHNS and CDR2 SASEGT come from the germline V gene. Trimming took 3 bases from V and 5 from J; bases not matched to a gene: 6. The DNA of the CDR3 is TGTGCCAGCAGTGACCGGGACAGACGAAATGAAAAACTGTTTTTT. It translates to CASSDRDRRNEKLFF.

V and J are TRBV27 and TRBJ2-1; D call uncertain. The germline V gene has CDR1 MNHEY and CDR2 SMNVEV (reference sequence). V lost 6 bases and J lost 5, with 14 bases in between. The CDR3 totals 14 residues. Here the CDR3 DNA reads TGTGCCAGCAGCCCCTCGGGTTACCACAATGAGCAGTTCTTC. It encodes CASSPSGYHNEQFF.

The V gene is TRBV2, the J gene TRBJ1-1; D call uncertain. V gave up 2 bases and J gave up 0 bases, with 7 bases separating them. The CDR3 consists of 14 residues. Germline V gene lookup returns CDR1 SNHLY and CDR2 FYNNEI. The CDR3 nucleotides are TGTGCCAGCAGTGAACAGTTAATGAACACTGAAGCTTTCTTT. Its protein product is CASSEQLMNTEAFF.